This T cell receptor (beta chain) was observed in a study of pediatric ulcerative colitis. The CDR3 totals 15 residues. The germline CDR1 and CDR2 sequences are SGDLS and YYNGEE. Trimming cost V 0 bases and J 2 bases, with 9 bases left between them. The rectum was sampled with one to two pinch biopsies at colonoscopy. Sequencing depth was up to 500,000 reads per sample. TCRdb keeps only in-frame clones here, not all; method: immunoSEQ multiplex PCR. The sample shows approximately 40,000 clones, around three quarters of them seen only once. The sequence was collected from a boy between 10 and 17 years old with moderate ulcerative colitis. Sequencing was done on a sample of gut tissue. The chain carries TRBV9 and TRBJ1-3; D not certain. CDR3 region: CASSVVSYPGNTIYF. Written as DNA, the CDR3 is TGTGCCAGCAGCGTAGTGTCGTACCCTGGAAACACCATATATTTT.